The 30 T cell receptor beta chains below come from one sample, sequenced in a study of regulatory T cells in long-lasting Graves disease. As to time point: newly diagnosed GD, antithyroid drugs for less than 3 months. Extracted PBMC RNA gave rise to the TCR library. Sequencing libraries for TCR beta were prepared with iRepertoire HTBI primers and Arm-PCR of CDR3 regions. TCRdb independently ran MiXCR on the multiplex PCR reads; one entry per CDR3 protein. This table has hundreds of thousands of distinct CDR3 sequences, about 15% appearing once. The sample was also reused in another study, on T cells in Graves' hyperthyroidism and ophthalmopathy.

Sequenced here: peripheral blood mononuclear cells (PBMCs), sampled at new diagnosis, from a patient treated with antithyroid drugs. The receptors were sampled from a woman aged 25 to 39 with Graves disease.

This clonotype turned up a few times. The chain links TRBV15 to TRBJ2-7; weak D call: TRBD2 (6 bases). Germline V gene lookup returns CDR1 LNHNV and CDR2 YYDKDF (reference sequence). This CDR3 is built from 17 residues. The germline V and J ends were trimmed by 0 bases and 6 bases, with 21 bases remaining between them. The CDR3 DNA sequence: TGTGCCACCAGCAGAGAGGTTGCGGGGTCCTCGGAGGGCGAGCAGTACTTC. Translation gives CATSREVAGSSEGEQYF.

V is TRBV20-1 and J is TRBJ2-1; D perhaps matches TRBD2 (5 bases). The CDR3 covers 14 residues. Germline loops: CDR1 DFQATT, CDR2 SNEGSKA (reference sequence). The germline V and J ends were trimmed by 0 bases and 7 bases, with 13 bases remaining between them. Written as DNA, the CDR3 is TGCAGTGCTAGAGATTGGAGCGGACCAAATGAGCAGTTCTTC. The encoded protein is CSARDWSGPNEQFF.

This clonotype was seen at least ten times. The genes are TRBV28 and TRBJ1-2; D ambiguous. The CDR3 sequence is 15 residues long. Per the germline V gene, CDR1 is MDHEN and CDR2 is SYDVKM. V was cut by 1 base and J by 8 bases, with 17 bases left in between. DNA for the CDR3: TGTGCCAGCAGTTTATTCCGGACTGTCCGTGGAGGCTACACCTTC. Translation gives CASSLFRTVRGGYTF.

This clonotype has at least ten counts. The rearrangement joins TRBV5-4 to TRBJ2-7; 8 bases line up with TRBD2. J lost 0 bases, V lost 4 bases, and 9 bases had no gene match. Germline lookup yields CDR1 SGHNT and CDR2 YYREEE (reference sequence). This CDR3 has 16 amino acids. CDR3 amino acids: CASSPRRGTSSYEQYF. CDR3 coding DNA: TGTGCCAGCAGCCCCAGGAGGGGGACTAGCTCCTACGAGCAGTACTTC.

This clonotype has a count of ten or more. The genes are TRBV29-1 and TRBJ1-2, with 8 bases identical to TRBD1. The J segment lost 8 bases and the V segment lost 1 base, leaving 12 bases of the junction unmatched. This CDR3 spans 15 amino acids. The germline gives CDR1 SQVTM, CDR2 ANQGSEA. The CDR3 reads CSVEGRGQGVGGYTF. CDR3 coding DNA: TGCAGCGTTGAAGGTCGAGGACAGGGAGTAGGGGGCTACACCTTC.

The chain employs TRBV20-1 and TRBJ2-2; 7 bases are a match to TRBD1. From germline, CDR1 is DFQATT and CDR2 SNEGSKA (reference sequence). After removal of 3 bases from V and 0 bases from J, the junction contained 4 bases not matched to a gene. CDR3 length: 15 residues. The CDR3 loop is CSARPGTANTGELFF. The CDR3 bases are TGCAGTGCTAGGCCCGGGACAGCGAACACCGGGGAGCTGTTTTTT.

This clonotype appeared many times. CDR3 DNA: TGTGCCAGCAGCTTAGCTAGCGGGTCGCCCAATGAGCAGTTCTTC. This codes for CASSLASGSPNEQFF. This chain joins TRBV11-2 and TRBJ2-1; TRBD2 matches 8 bases. V lost 1 base and J lost 6; bases outside the gene matches: 5. The CDR3 extends over 15 amino acids. Germline-derived CDR1 and CDR2 are SGHAT and FQNNGV.

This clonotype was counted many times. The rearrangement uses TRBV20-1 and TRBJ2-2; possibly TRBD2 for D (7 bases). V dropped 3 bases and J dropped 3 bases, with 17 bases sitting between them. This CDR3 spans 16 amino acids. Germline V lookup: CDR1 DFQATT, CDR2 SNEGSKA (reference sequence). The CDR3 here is CSASSGLWGHTGELFF. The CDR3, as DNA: TGCAGTGCTAGCTCGGGACTATGGGGGCACACCGGGGAGCTGTTTTTT.

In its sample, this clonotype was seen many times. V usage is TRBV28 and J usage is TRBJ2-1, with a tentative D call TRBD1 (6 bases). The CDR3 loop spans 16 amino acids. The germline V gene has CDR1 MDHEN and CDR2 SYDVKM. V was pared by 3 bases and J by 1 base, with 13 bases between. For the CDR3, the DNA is TGTGCCAGCAGTTTTCCTACAGGGAAGTCCTACAATGAGCAGTTCTTC. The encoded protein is CASSFPTGKSYNEQFF.

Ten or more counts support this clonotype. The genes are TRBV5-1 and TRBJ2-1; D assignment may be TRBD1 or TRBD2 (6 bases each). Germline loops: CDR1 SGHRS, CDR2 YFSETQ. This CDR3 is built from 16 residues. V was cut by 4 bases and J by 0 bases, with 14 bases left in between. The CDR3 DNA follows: TGCGCCAGCAGCAATAGCGGACAGAGCTCCTACAATGAGCAGTTCTTC. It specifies CASSNSGQSSYNEQFF. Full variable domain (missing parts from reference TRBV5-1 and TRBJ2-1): KAGVTQTPRYLIKTRGQQVTLSCSPISGHRSVSWYQQTPGQGLQFLFEYFSETQRNKGNFPGRFSGRQFSNSRSEMNVSTLELGDSALYLCASSNSGQSSYNEQFFGPGTRLTVL.

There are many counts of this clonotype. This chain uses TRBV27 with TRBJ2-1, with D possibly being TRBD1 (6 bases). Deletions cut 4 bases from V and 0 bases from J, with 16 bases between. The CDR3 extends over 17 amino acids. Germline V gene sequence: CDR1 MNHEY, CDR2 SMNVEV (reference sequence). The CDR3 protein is CASSSPMGASSYNEQFF. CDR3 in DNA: TGTGCCAGCAGTTCCCCGATGGGGGCGTCCTCCTACAATGAGCAGTTCTTC.

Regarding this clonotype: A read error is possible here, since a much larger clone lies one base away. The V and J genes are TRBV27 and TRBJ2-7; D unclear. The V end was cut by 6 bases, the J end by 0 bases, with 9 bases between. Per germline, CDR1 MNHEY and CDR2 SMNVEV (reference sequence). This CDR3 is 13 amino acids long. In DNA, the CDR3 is TGTGCCAGCAGGGGGTCCAACTCCTACGAGCAGTACTTC. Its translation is CASRGSNSYEQYF.

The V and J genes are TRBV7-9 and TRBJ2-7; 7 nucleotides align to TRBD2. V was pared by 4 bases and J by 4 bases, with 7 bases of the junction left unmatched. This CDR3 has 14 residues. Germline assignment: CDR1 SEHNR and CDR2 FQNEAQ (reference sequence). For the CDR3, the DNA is TGTGCCAGCAGCTCCCTAGATAGCGGGTACGAGCAGTACTTC. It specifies CASSSLDSGYEQYF.

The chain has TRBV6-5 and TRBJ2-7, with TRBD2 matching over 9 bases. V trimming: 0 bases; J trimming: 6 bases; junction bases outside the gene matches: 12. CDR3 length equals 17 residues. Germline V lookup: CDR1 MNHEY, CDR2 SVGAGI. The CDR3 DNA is TGTGCCAGCAGTTACTCGATGGGCAATAGCGGGAGTGGCGAGCAGTACTTC. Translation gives CASSYSMGNSGSGEQYF.

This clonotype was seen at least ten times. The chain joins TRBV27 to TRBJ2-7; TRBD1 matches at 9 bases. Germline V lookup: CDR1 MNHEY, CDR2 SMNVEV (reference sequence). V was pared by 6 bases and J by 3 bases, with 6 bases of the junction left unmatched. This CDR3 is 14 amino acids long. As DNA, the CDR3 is TGTGCCAGCAGGGGGACAGGGCAGGGCTACGAGCAGTACTTC. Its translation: CASRGTGQGYEQYF.

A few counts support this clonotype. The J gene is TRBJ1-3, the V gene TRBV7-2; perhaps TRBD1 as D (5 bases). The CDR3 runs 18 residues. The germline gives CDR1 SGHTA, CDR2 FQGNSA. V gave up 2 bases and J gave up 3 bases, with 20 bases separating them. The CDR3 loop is CASSLQPAYGAGGNTIYF. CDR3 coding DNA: TGTGCCAGCAGCTTACAGCCTGCCTACGGGGCCGGTGGAAACACCATATATTTT. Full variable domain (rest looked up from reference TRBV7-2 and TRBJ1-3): GAGVSQSPSNKVTEKGKDVELRCDPISGHTALYWYRQSLGQGLEFLIYFQGNSAPDKSGLPSDRFSAERTGGSVSTLTIQRTQQEDSAVYLCASSLQPAYGAGGNTIYFGEGSWLTVV.

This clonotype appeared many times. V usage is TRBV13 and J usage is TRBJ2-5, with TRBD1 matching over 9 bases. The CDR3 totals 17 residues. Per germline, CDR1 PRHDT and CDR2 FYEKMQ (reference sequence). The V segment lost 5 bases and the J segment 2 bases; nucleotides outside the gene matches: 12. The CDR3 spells CASSPPAGQGPQETQYF. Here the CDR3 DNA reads TGTGCCAGCAGCCCTCCTGCGGGACAGGGACCGCAAGAGACCCAGTACTTC.

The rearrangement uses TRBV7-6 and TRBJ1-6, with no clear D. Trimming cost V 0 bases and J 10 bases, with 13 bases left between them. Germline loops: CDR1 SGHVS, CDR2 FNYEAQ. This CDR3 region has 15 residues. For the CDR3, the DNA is TGTGCCAGCAGCTTAGCAACGGCGGCCGGGTCACCCCTCCACTTT. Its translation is CASSLATAAGSPLHF.

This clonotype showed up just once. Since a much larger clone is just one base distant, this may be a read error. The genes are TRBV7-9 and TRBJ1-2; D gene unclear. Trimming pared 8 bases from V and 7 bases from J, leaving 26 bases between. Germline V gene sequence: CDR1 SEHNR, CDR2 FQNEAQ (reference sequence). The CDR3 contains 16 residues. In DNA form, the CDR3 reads TGTGCCAGCGCCGTGCAGGCGGGTTGGTTTGGAGCTGGCTACACCTTC. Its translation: CASAVQAGWFGAGYTF.

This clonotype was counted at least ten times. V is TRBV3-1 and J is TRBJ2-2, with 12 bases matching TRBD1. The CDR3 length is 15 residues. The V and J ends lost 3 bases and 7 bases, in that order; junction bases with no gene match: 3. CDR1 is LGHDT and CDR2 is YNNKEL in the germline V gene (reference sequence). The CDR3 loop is CASSQGQGAFGELFF. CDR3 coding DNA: TGTGCCAGCAGCCAGGGACAGGGGGCGTTCGGGGAGCTGTTTTTT.

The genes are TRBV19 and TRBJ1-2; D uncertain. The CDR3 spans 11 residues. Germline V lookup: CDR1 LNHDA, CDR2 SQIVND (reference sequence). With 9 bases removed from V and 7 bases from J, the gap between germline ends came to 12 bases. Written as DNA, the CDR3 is TGTGCCAGCTTTAAAGCTTCTGGCTACACCTTC. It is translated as CASFKASGYTF.

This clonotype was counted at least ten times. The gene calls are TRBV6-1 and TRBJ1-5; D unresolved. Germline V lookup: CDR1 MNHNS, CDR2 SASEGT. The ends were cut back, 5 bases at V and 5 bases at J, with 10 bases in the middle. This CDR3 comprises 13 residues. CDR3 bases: TGTGCCAGCAGTCCGGACTGGGATCAGCCCCAGCATTTT. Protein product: CASSPDWDQPQHF.

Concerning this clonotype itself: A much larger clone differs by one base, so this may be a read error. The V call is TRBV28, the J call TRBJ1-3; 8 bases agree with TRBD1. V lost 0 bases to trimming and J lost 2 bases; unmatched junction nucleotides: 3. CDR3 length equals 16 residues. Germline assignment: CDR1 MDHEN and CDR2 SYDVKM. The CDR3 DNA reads TGTGCCAGCAGTTTATGGCAGGGGGCGGCTGGAAACACCATATATTTT. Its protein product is CASSLWQGAAGNTIYF.

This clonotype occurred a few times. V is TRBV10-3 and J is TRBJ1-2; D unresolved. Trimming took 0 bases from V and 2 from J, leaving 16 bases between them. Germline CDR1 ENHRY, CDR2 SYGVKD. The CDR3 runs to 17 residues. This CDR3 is CAISESIVGRLNYGYTF. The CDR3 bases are TGTGCCATCAGTGAGTCGATCGTCGGACGGCTCAACTATGGCTACACCTTC.

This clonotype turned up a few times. CDR3 region: CASSAGSGLYEQYF. CDR3 in DNA: TGTGCCAGCAGTGCGGGTAGTGGGCTTTACGAGCAGTACTTC. J is TRBJ2-7 and V is TRBV6-1; no clear D. Germline CDR1 is MNHNS and CDR2 is SASEGT. The CDR3 consists of 14 residues. The V gene lost 4 bases and the J gene lost 4 bases, with 14 bases spanning the gap.

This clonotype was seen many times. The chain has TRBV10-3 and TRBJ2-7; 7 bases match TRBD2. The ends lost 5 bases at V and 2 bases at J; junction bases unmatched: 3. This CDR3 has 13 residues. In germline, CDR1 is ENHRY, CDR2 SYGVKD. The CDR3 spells CAISSGTTYEQYF. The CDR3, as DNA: TGTGCCATCAGTTCCGGGACTACCTACGAGCAGTACTTC.

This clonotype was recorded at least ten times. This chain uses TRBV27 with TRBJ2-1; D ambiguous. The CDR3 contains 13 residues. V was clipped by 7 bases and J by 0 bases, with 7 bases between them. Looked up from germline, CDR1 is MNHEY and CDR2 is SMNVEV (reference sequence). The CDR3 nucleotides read TGTGCCAGCACGACGAGCTCCTACAATGAGCAGTTCTTC. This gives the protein CASTTSSYNEQFF.

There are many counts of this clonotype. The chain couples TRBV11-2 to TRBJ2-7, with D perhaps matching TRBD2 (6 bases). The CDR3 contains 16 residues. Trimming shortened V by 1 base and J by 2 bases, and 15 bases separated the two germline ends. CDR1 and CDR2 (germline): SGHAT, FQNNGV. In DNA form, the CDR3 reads TGTGCCAGCAGCTTAGGGGGCCGGGACTTCACCTACGAGCAGTACTTC. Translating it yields CASSLGGRDFTYEQYF.

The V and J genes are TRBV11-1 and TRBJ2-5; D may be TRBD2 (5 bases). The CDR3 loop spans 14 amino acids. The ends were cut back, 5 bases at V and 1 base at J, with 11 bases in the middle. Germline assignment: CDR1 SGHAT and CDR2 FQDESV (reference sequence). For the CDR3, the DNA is TGTGCCAGCAGCGTAGGGAGCGGCCAAGAGACCCAGTACTTC. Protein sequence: CASSVGSGQETQYF.

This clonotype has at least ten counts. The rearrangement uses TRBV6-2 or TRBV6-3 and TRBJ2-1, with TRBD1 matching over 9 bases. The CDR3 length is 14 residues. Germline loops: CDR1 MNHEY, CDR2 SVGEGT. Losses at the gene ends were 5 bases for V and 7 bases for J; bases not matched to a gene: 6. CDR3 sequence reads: CASSARTGENEQFF. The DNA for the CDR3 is TGTGCCAGCAGTGCACGGACAGGGGAAAATGAGCAGTTCTTC.